The entry below describes one T cell receptor (beta chain). The antigen is unknown. At collection, donors were nominally healthy, but unrecorded immune exposures were probable. The data were taken from a study of cytomegalovirus exposure and HLA in healthy donors. The V end lost 7 bases, the J end lost 0 bases, and 15 bases lay between the germline ends. This CDR3 has 15 amino acids. Germline V gene data show CDR1 as MNHEY and CDR2 as SVGAGI. In the PCR, 60 Vbeta and 13 Jbeta primers were used. Assay used: immunoSEQ multiplex PCR; TCRdb lists only in-frame clones, some missing. Among about 190,000 clones listed, about 89% were seen once. General study findings and limits: Most TCR sequences were seen very rarely across donors, but some public TCRs occurred in many. Follow-up analysis later connected one missense variant in DCLRE1C with trimming of TCR beta V- and J-genes. Researchers reported that a few CMV-associated chains were confirmed in vitro as CMV antigen-specific.

The V gene is TRBV6-5, the J gene TRBJ1-1, with D maybe TRBD1 (6 bases). The sequencing input was PBMCs. The clonotype was recovered from a man aged 25-45 years in good health and CMV-seronegative. This CDR3 is CASIRPQGMNTEAFF. CDR3 nucleotides: TGTGCCAGCATAAGACCCCAGGGGATGAACACTGAAGCTTTCTTT.